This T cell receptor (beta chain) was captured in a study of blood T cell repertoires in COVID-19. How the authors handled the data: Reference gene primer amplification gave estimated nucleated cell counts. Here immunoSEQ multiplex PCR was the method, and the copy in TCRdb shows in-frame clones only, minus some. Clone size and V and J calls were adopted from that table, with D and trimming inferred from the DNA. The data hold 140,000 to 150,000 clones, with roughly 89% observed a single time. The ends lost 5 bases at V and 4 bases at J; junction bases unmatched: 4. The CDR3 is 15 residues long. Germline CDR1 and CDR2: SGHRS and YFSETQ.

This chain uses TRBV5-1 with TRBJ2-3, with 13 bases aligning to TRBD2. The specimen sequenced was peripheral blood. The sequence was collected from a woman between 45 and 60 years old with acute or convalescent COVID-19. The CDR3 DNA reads TGCGCCAGCAGATTCGGACTAGCGGGAGCAGATACGCAGTATTTT. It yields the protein CASRFGLAGADTQYF.